This T cell receptor (beta chain) was sequenced for a study of OX40 agonist ivuxolimab in advanced cancers. Blood got drawn at baseline, again on cycle 4 day 1, and then on cycle 7 day 1. Assay: immunoSEQ multiplex PCR; the TCRdb copy retains only in-frame clones and omits some. This repertoire shows tens of thousands of clones, roughly 84% found once; its top ten account for roughly 15%. This clone was seen just once. Its antigen is unidentified. Study-level findings and limits: Determination of antigen specificity was not performed for the expanded peripheral T cells.

V lost 5 bases, J lost 11 bases, and 16 bases lay in between. The CDR3 contains 13 residues. CDR1 and CDR2 from the germline V gene are SEHNR and FQNEAQ (reference sequence). The sequences come from CD4+ or CD8+ T cells sorted from blood, collected in a trial of the OX40 agonist ivuxolimab. The chain is built from TRBV7-9 and TRBJ1-5; D remains unclear. The sequence was obtained from an adult with an advanced solid tumor such as melanoma, head and neck, liver or kidney cancer. Written as DNA, the CDR3 is TGTGCCAGCAGCCAGGTACGTCAATCAGCCCAGCATTTT. It is translated as CASSQVRQSAQHF.